The rows below give T cell receptor beta chains drawn from one sample of a study of blood T cell repertoires in COVID-19. Sequencing used immunoSEQ multiplex PCR; TCRdb keeps in-frame clones, though not all of them. The table has about 160,000 clones, approximately 84% seen once. What was sequenced was peripheral blood. Receptors were obtained from a woman aged 45-59 years with COVID-19, enrolled during active disease. Each CDR3 is given without its conserved first and last residue. The order of the fields is V gene, D gene, clone size, J gene, CDR3 protein. D genes are given only for firm matches. Clone size appears in some rows only: once, few, many, or a class for an expanded clone.

>TRBV9|.|.|TRBJ2-2
ASSVWAGELF
>TRBV5-6|TRBD2|.|TRBJ2-3
ASSVAGGTDTQY
>TRBV19|.|.|TRBJ2-2
ASREANTGELF
>TRBV6-1|.|.|TRBJ2-7
ASSELSSLRPYEQY
>TRBV10-3|TRBD2|few|TRBJ2-2
ATTLAVNTGELF
>TRBV7-9|.|.|TRBJ1-1
ASSSDSRLPEAF
>TRBV4-1|TRBD1|.|TRBJ1-5
ASSKNRGLTDNQPQH
>TRBV28|.|.|TRBJ1-5
ASSLLRQTDQPQH
>TRBV9|.|.|TRBJ1-1
ASSPTPGINTEAF
>TRBV27|TRBD2|.|TRBJ2-3
ASSSPRGGRADTQY
>TRBV2|.|.|TRBJ2-1
ASVGGTSYNEQF
>TRBV12-3/TRBV12-4|.|.|TRBJ2-5
ASSIRVFETQY
>TRBV28|.|.|TRBJ2-3
ASSFAGIGDTQY
>TRBV7-6|.|.|TRBJ2-3
ASSLAQGKADTQY
>TRBV19|.|.|TRBJ1-5
ASSLMQGGGQPQH
>TRBV6-5|TRBD1|.|TRBJ1-5
ASRPQGDSNQPQH
>TRBV5-1|.|.|TRBJ1-2
ASSPDSYGYT
>TRBV5-5|.|.|TRBJ1-2
ASSLVNRGQT
>TRBV7-2|.|.|TRBJ2-5
ASSLGGAIQETQY
>TRBV6-5|.|.|TRBJ2-5
ASSYGLRQTQY
>TRBV10-3|TRBD2|few|TRBJ2-2
AISLSGGTNTGELF
>TRBV10-3|TRBD1|once|TRBJ1-4
AISDSQGNEKLF
>TRBV28|.|.|TRBJ2-7
ATSTGGSYEQY
>TRBV7-2|TRBD1|.|TRBJ2-7
ASRTGTAYEQY
>TRBV30|TRBD1|.|TRBJ2-5
AWRARDRIQETQY
>TRBV25-1|.|.|TRBJ1-1
ASRRGNTEAF
>TRBV19|TRBD1|few|TRBJ2-7
ASSSAGTAYEQY
>TRBV11-2|TRBD2|.|TRBJ2-1
ASSPAGRGINEQF
>TRBV18|TRBD1|.|TRBJ1-1
ASSPGTGGWEAF
>TRBV7-2|.|.|TRBJ2-1
ASSLGGGAVEQF
>TRBV5-1|.|.|TRBJ1-2
ASSLAGVDGYT
>TRBV4-2|TRBD2|.|TRBJ2-7
ASSQEGTSGLGSYEQY
>TRBV7-7|TRBD1|.|TRBJ2-5
ASSQLSTGGGQETQY